Presented here are 16 T cell receptor beta chains from one specimen sequenced in a study of blood T cell repertoires in COVID-19. TCRdb keeps only in-frame clones here, not all; method: immunoSEQ multiplex PCR. The data show a few hundred thousand clones, approximately 90% seen once. The material sequenced was PBMCs or T cells enriched from blood (not recorded which). The receptors were sampled from a man aged 18 to 29 with acute COVID-19.

V is TRBV5-6 and J is TRBJ2-3; D possibly corresponds to TRBD2 (6 bases). From germline, CDR1 is SGHDT and CDR2 YYEEEE. V dropped 4 bases and J dropped 2 bases, with 14 bases sitting between them. The CDR3 consists of 15 residues. CDR3 in DNA: TGTGCCAGCAGCACGGGACTGGCTTACACAGATACGCAGTATTTT. Translation gives CASSTGLAYTDTQYF.

The rearrangement uses TRBV24-1 and TRBJ2-7, with 8 bases that match TRBD1. The CDR3 loop spans 14 amino acids. The V gene's germline CDR1 is KGHDR and CDR2 SFDVKD. Trimming cost V 4 bases and J 4 bases; bases outside gene matches: 5. DNA of the CDR3: TGTGCCACCAGTGACCCGGGGACAGGATACGAGCAGTACTTC. Residues: CATSDPGTGYEQYF.

The chain combines TRBV27 with TRBJ1-1; perhaps TRBD1 as D (6 bases). V was clipped by 0 bases and J by 0 bases, with 8 bases between them. Germline V gene sequence: CDR1 MNHEY, CDR2 SMNVEV (reference sequence). The CDR3 totals 15 residues. The CDR3 DNA is TGTGCCAGCAGTTTATCATCAGGGGTGAACACTGAAGCTTTCTTT. Its translation: CASSLSSGVNTEAFF.

The chain employs TRBV6-5 and TRBJ1-6; D gene uncertain. The CDR3 totals 12 residues. V lost 6 bases, J lost 10 bases, and 10 bases lay in between. Germline assignment: CDR1 MNHEY and CDR2 SVGAGI. CDR3 coding DNA: TGTGCCAGCAGCTTACTACACTCACCCCTCCACTTT. It yields the protein CASSLLHSPLHF.

The rearrangement links TRBV27 to TRBJ1-1; D is ambiguous. This CDR3 is built from 12 residues. Deletions cut 6 bases from V and 1 base from J, with 6 bases between. Per germline, CDR1 MNHEY and CDR2 SMNVEV (reference sequence). CDR3 residues: CASRGTNTEAFF. The DNA of the CDR3 is TGTGCCAGCAGGGGCACGAACACTGAAGCTTTCTTT.

The genes are TRBV2 and TRBJ1-2; D might be TRBD1 (5 bases). Germline CDR1 reads SNHLY; CDR2 reads FYNNEI. CDR3 length: 14 amino acids. CDR3 bases: TGTGCAAAGCAGTCGGACACCGCTAACTATGGCTACACCTTC. This encodes CAKQSDTANYGYTF.

A remark on this clone: An end of the junction differs from the germline gene, which may be a read error. This rearrangement joins TRBV7-7 to TRBJ2-7; TRBD2 aligns across 13 bases. Germline V gene sequence: CDR1 SSHAT, CDR2 FNYEAQ (reference sequence). CDR3 length equals 16 residues. For the CDR3, the DNA is TGTGCTAGCAGCTCCGTACCGCCTGGACTAGCGGGAGAACAGTACTTC. Its translation is CASSSVPPGLAGEQYF.

This clone has a handful of counts. This chain uses TRBV28 with TRBJ2-7, with TRBD2 identical over 12 bases. CDR1 MDHEN and CDR2 SYDVKM come from the germline V gene. This CDR3 has 15 residues. Trimming cost V 5 bases and J 4 bases; bases outside gene matches: 6. CDR3 loop: CASSVRLAGVYEQYF. In DNA form, the CDR3 reads TGTGCCAGCAGTGTAAGACTAGCGGGAGTTTACGAGCAGTACTTC.

The rearrangement uses TRBV20-1 and TRBJ1-1; no clear D. Trimming stripped 6 bases from V and 10 bases from J, with 15 bases between. Germline values: CDR1 DFQATT, CDR2 SNEGSKA (reference sequence). The CDR3 consists of 11 residues. The CDR3 loop reads CSAGGGLGAFF. CDR3 coding DNA: TGCAGTGCCGGAGGTGGTTTGGGAGCTTTCTTT.

The V and J genes are TRBV7-9 and TRBJ1-3; TRBD1 aligns across 7 bases. The CDR3 contains 13 residues. Unmatched junction bases numbered 8, after V lost 11 bases and J lost 4 bases. Germline V gene data show CDR1 as SEHNR and CDR2 as FQNEAQ (reference sequence). CDR3 nucleotide sequence: TGTGCCGGAGAGGGACAGTCCGGAAACACCATATATTTT. This codes for CAGEGQSGNTIYF.

The V call is TRBV7-9, the J call TRBJ2-1; perhaps TRBD2 as D (6 bases). The CDR3 consists of 15 residues. Deletions cut 3 bases from V and 4 bases from J, with 13 bases between. CDR1 is SEHNR and CDR2 is FQNEAQ in the germline V gene (reference sequence). CDR3 residues: CASSLRDPAYNEQFF. The CDR3 coding sequence is TGTGCCAGCAGCTTGCGGGACCCCGCGTACAATGAGCAGTTCTTC.

CDR3 nucleotides: TGTGCCAGCAGTTCACCTTGGACTAGCGGGAGCCACTACCCCCTCCGGGGAGAGCAGTTCTTC. Translated: CASSSPWTSGSHYPLRGEQFF. The chain uses TRBV28 and TRBJ2-1, with TRBD2 identical over 13 bases. V dropped 4 bases and J dropped 10; count of bases not matched to a gene: 25. This CDR3 contains 21 residues. The germline V gene has CDR1 MDHEN and CDR2 SYDVKM.

Written as DNA, the CDR3 is TGTGCCAGCAGCCAAGCCGCCTACGAGCAGTACTTC. Its translation: CASSQAAYEQYF. The V gene is TRBV3-1 (or the pseudogene TRBV3-2), the J gene TRBJ2-7; D is ambiguous. V was pared by 1 base and J by 2 bases, with 3 bases between. CDR1 is LGHDT, CDR2 YNNKEL, per germline (reference sequence). The CDR3 spans 12 residues.

The chain has TRBV28 and TRBJ2-1; 8 positions agree with TRBD1. After removal of 5 bases from V and 10 bases from J, the junction contained 16 bases not matched to a gene. The CDR3 totals 16 residues. Germline lookup yields CDR1 MDHEN and CDR2 SYDVKM. The CDR3 sequence: CASSPQTPDRVYEQFF. The CDR3 DNA reads TGTGCCAGCAGTCCGCAAACCCCGGACAGGGTATACGAGCAGTTCTTC.

This chain links TRBV25-1 with TRBJ2-7; 15 positions agree with TRBD2. With 3 bases clipped from V and 7 bases from J, the junction kept 13 bases outside the gene matches. The CDR3 has 18 amino acids. The germline V gene encodes CDR1 MGHDK and CDR2 SYGVNS. The CDR3, as DNA: TGTGCCAGCAGTGATTCTAGAGGACTAGCGGGAGGGCCTCGGGAGCAGTACTTC. Translated, it gives CASSDSRGLAGGPREQYF.

The rearrangement links TRBV2 to TRBJ2-5, with 9 bases lining up with TRBD2. V trimming: 3 bases; J trimming: 4 bases; junction bases outside the gene matches: 9. The germline V gene has CDR1 SNHLY and CDR2 FYNNEI. The length of the CDR3 is 16 residues. In DNA, the CDR3 is TGTGCCAGCAGTGACCCCGGCGGTAGCGGGGGAGAGACCCAGTACTTC. Translated: CASSDPGGSGGETQYF.